Listed below are T cell receptor beta chains from one sample, sequenced in a study of beta chain features in type 1 diabetes. Assay: immunoSEQ multiplex PCR; the TCRdb copy retains only in-frame clones and omits some. The top ten clones hold around 0.031% of a sample with approximately 200,000 clones, over 8.5% of them seen once. Specimen: naive CD4+ T cells from blood. The receptors shown here come from a woman between 18 and 29 years old in good health. The CDR3 runs from the conserved cysteine through the conserved F or W. Not every row has a clone size; where given, it reads once, few, many or a size class.

size,V,CDR3
few,TRBV6-5,CASKGLAGAYGEQYF
.,TRBV5-1,CASSSGVDNEQFF
few,TRBV9,CASSAGGNEQFF
few,TRBV5-8,CASSWGGEANQYF
few,TRBV5-1,CASSLSQAFTANEQYF
.,TRBV4-1,CASSQAPVASGSNEQFF
few,TRBV10-3,CAISPLAGGGEQFF
.,TRBV5-6,CASSTPRDRSYEQYF
.,TRBV10-3,CAIHGLPAGNTIYF
few,TRBV4-1,CASSQEVREEQYF
few,TRBV27,CASSSKFRGTDTQYF
few,TRBV15,CATSREFDRVNTGELFF
.,TRBV6-1,CASSEPLTRNIQYF
.,TRBV7-9,CASSLSGSGANVLTF
.,TRBV2,CASRAPARVQGPNQPQHF
.,TRBV5-6,CASSFRRAGVTYEQYF
few,TRBV5-4,CASSSVLTEAFF
.,TRBV28,CASSLGGSGNSEQFF
.,TRBV18,CASSTISEANYGYTF
few,TRBV5-6,CASTWTGGSYEQYF
few,TRBV11-2,CASSRTGQGYNEQFF
few,TRBV12-2,CASRLADRAHGYTF
.,TRBV5-1,CASSLDRINTEAFF
.,TRBV5-1,CASALGQGGYEQFF
.,TRBV18,CASSPPASGRADTQYF
.,TRBV5-1,CASSLRRGGTEAFF
few,TRBV19,CASSIWGAGNQPQHF
many,TRBV18,CASSPDRGGDTQYF
few,TRBV20-1,CSASRADTQYF
.,TRBV14,CASSQGLAGSNEQFF
few,TRBV25-1,CASSEGSGLPTDTQYF
few,TRBV5-5,CASSRSGVLNTEAFF